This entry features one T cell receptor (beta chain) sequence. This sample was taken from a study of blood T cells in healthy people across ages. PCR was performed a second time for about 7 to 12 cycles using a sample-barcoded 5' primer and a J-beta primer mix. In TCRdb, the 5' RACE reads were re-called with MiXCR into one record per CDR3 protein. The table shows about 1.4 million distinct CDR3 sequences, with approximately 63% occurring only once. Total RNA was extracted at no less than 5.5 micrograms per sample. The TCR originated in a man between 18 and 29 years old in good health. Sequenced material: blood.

The CDR3 sequence: CASSDPTDTQYF. CDR3 coding DNA: TGTGCCAGCAGTGATCCCACAGATACGCAGTATTTT. This chain joins TRBV28 and TRBJ2-3; D is unclear. The V end was cut by 5 bases, the J end by 2 bases, with 5 bases between. CDR3 length: 12 residues. From germline, CDR1 is MDHEN and CDR2 SYDVKM.